This TCR beta chain was found in a study of cytomegalovirus exposure and HLA in healthy donors. General study results and limits: Reports credit the classifier with highly specific, highly sensitive diagnosis of cytomegalovirus status. Among the CMV-associated chains, three were confirmed in vitro as specific for CMV antigens. There were some public TCRs occurring in many donors, but most TCR sequences were rare.

With respect to this clone: Its antigen is not known.

Researchers ran the PCR with 60 Vbeta and 13 Jbeta primers. Sequencing used immunoSEQ multiplex PCR; TCRdb keeps in-frame clones, though not all of them. The sample contains 200,000 to 250,000 clones, 70% to 90% of which appear only once. CDR3 length equals 14 residues. In germline, CDR1 is MNHEY, CDR2 SVGAGI. With V trimmed by 6 bases and J by 6 bases, 1 base remained unmatched. The sequence came from a girl aged 2 to 10 in good health and CMV-seronegative. Sequences were obtained from PBMCs. The chain couples TRBV6-5 to TRBJ2-1; TRBD2 aligns across 14 bases. The CDR3 sequence is CASRTSGRVNEQFF. CDR3 coding DNA: TGTGCCAGCAGGACTAGCGGGAGGGTCAATGAGCAGTTCTTC.